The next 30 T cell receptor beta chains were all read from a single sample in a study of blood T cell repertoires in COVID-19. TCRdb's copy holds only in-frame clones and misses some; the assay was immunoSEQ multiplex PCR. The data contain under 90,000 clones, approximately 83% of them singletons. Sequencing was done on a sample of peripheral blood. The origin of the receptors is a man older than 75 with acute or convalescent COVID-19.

The CDR3 loop is CASSPREKRGGNQPQHF. CDR3 in DNA: TGTGCCAGCAGCCCCCGGGAAAAAAGAGGAGGCAATCAGCCCCAGCATTTT. The chain recombines TRBV7-2 with TRBJ1-5; D is uncertain. The CDR3 has 17 residues. Germline V gene lookup returns CDR1 SGHTA and CDR2 FQGNSA. With 5 bases removed from V and 2 bases from J, the gap between germline ends came to 19 bases.

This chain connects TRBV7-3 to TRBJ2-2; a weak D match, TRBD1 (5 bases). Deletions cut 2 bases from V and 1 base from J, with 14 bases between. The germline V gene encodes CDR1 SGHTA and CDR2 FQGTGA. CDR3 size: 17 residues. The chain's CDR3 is CASSLQGWGRNTGELFF. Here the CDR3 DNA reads TGTGCCAGCAGCTTACAGGGCTGGGGTAGGAACACCGGGGAGCTGTTTTTT.

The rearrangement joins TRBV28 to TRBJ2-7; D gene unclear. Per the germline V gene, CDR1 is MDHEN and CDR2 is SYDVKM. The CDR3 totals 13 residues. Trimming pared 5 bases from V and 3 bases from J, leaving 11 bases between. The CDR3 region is CASSPVFGYEQYF. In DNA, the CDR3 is TGTGCCAGCAGTCCGGTCTTCGGCTACGAGCAGTACTTC.

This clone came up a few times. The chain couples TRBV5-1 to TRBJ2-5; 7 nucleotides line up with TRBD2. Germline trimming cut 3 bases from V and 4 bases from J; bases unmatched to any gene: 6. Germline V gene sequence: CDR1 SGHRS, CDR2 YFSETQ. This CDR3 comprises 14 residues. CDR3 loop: CASSSDTGGETQYF. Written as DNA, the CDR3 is TGCGCCAGCAGCTCGGACACGGGGGGAGAGACCCAGTACTTC.

In DNA, the CDR3 is TGCAGTGCTGCCCAGGTGGCTGAAGCTTTCTTT. It is translated as CSAAQVAEAFF. The rearrangement joins TRBV20-1 to TRBJ1-1, with D unclear. The germline V gene has CDR1 DFQATT and CDR2 SNEGSKA (reference sequence). Trimming cost V 5 bases and J 6 bases, with 10 bases left between them. The CDR3 consists of 11 residues.

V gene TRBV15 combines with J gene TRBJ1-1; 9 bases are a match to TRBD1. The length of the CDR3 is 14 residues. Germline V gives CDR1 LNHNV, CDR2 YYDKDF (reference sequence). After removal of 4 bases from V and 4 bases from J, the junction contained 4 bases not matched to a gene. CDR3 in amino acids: CATSKTGGFTEAFF. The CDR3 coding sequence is TGTGCCACCAGCAAGACAGGGGGGTTCACTGAAGCTTTCTTT. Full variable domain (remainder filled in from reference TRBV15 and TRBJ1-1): DAMVIQNPRYQVTQFGKPVTLSCSQTLNHNVMYWYQQKSSQAPKLLFHYYDKDFNNEADTPDNFQSRRPNTSFCFLDIRSPGLGDTAMYLCATSKTGGFTEAFFGQGTRLTVV.

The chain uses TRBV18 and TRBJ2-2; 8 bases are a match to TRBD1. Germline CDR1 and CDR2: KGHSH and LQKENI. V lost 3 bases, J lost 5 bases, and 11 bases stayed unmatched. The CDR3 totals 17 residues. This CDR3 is CASSPPGQEFSTGELFF. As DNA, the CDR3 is TGTGCCAGCTCACCGCCGGGACAGGAGTTTTCTACCGGGGAGCTGTTTTTT.

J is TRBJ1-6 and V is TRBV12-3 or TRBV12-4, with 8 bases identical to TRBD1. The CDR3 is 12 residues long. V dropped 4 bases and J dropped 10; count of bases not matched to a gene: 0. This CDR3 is CASSSGGSPLHF. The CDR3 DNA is TGTGCCAGCAGTTCAGGGGGCTCACCCCTCCACTTT.

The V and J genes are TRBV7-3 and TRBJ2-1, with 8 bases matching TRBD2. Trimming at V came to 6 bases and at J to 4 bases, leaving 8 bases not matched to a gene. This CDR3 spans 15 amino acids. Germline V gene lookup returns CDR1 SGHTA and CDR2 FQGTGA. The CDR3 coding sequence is TGTGCCAGCAGACCAGCGGGAGTAGGATACAATGAGCAGTTCTTC. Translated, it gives CASRPAGVGYNEQFF.

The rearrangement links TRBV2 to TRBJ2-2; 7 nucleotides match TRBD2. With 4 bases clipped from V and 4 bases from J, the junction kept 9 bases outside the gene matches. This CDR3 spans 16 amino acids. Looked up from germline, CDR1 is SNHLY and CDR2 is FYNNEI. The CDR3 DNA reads TGTGCCAGCAGTGGTGGAGGGACGGGGGGCACCGGGGAGCTGTTTTTT. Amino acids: CASSGGGTGGTGELFF. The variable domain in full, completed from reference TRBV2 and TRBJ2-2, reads EPEVTQTPSHQVTQMGQEVILRCVPISNHLYFYWYRQILGQKVEFLVSFYNNEISEKSEIFDDQFSVERPDGSNFTLKIRSTKLEDSAMYFCASSGGGTGGTGELFFGEGSRLTVL.

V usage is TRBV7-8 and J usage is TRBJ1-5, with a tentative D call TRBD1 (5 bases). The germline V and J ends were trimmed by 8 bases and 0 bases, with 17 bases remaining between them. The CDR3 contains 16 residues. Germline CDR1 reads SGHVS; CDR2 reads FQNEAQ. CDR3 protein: CASGHVAGFSNQPQHF. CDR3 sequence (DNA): TGTGCCAGCGGTCATGTGGCAGGGTTTAGCAATCAGCCCCAGCATTTT.

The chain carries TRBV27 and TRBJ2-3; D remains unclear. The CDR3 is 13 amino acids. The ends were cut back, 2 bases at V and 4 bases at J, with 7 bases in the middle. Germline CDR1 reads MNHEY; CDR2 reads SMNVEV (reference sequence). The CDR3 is CASSLGEADTQYF. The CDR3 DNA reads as TGTGCCAGCAGTTTAGGAGAAGCAGATACGCAGTATTTT.

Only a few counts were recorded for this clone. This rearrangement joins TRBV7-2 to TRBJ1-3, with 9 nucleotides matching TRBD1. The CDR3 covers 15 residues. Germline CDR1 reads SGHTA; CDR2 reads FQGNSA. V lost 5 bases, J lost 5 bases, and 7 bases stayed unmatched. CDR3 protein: CASSPTGQGRNTIYF. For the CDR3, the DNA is TGTGCCAGCAGCCCCACGGGACAGGGCAGAAACACCATATATTTT.

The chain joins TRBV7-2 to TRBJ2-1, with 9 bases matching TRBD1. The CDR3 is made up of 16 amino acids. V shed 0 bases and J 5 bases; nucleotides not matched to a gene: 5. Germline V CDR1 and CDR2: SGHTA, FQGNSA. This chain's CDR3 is CASSLAGTGLNNEQFF. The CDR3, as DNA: TGTGCCAGCAGCTTAGCGGGGACAGGGCTGAACAATGAGCAGTTCTTC.

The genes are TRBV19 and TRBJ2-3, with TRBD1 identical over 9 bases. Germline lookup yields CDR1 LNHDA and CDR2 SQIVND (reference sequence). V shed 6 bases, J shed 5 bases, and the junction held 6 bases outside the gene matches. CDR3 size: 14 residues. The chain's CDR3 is CASSPGQGKDTQYF. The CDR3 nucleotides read TGTGCCAGTAGCCCGGGACAGGGAAAAGATACGCAGTATTTT.

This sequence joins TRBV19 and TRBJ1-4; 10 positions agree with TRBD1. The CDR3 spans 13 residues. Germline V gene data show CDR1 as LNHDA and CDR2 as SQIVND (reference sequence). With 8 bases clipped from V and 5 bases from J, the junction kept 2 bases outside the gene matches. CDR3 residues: CASSGQGNEKLFF. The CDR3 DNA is TGTGCCAGTTCGGGACAGGGGAATGAAAAACTGTTTTTT.

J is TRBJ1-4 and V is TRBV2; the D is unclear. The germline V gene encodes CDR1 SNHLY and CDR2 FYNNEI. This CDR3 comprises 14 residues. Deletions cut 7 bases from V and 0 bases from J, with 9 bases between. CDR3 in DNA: TGTGCCAGCAATAACCGCGCAACTAATGAAAAACTGTTTTTT. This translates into CASNNRATNEKLFF.

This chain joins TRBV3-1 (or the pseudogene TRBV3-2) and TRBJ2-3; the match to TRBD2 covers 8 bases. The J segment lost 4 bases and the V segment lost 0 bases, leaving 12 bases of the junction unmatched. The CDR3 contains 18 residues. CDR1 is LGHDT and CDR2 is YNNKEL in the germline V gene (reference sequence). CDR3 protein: CASSQDPAGGYSADTQYF. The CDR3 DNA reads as TGTGCCAGCAGCCAAGACCCGGCGGGGGGATACTCCGCAGATACGCAGTATTTT.

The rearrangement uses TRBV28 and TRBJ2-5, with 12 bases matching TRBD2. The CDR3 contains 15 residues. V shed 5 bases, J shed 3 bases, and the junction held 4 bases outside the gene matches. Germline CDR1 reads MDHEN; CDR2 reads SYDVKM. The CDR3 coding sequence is TGTGCCAGCAGTCCCAGACTAGCGGGGGAAGAGACCCAGTACTTC. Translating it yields CASSPRLAGEETQYF.

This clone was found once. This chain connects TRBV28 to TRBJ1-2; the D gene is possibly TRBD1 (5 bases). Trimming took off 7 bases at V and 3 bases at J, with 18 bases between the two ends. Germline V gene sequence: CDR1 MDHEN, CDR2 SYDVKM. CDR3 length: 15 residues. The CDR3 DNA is TGTGCCAGCACCACCCCGGGGGGTTACCACTATGGCTACACCTTC. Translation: CASTTPGGYHYGYTF.

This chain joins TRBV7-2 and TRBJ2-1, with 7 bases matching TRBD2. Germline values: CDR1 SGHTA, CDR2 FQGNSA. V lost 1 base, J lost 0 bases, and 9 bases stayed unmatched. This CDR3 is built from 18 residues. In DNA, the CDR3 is TGTGCCAGCAGCTTAGTGGGGCGGGGGATCAGCTCCTACAATGAGCAGTTCTTC. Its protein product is CASSLVGRGISSYNEQFF.

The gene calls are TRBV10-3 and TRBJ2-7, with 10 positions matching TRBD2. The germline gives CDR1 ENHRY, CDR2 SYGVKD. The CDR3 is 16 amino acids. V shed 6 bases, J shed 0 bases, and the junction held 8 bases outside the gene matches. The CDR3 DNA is TGTGCCATCAGCGGGGCACTAGCGGGACTCTCCTACGAGCAGTACTTC. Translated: CAISGALAGLSYEQYF.

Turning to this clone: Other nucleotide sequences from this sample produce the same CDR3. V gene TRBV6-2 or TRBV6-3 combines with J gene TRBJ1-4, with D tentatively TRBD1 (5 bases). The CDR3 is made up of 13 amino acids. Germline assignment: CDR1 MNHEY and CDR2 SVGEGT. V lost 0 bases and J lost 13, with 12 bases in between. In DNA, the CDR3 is TGTGCCAGCAGTTACTCGTCGGTAAGGGGACTGTTTTTT. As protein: CASSYSSVRGLFF.

This CDR3 reads CATRGLAGVGTGELFF. In nucleotides, the CDR3 is TGTGCCACCCGCGGACTAGCGGGAGTAGGCACCGGGGAGCTGTTTTTT. The chain joins TRBV24-1 to TRBJ2-2, with 13 bases aligning to TRBD2. V shed 9 bases and J 4 bases; nucleotides not matched to a gene: 7. The CDR3 covers 16 residues. Germline CDR1 is KGHDR and CDR2 is SFDVKD.

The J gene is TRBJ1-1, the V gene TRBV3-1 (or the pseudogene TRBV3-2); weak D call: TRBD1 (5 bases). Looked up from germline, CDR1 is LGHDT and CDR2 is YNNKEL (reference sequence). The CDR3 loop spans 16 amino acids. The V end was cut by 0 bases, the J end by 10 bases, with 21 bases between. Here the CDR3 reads CASSQDAGQLGSRAFF. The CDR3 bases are TGTGCCAGCAGCCAAGATGCGGGGCAGCTGGGGAGTCGAGCTTTCTTT.

The CDR3 region is CASSQAFQGGLGNSPLHF. In nucleotides, the CDR3 is TGCGCCAGCAGTCAAGCCTTCCAGGGGGGTCTAGGTAATTCACCCCTCCACTTT. This chain connects TRBV23-1 to TRBJ1-6; 7 bases are a match to TRBD1. TRBV23-1 is recorded as an ORF, its role being uncertain. This CDR3 has 18 residues. V shed 2 bases, J shed 6 bases, and the junction held 13 bases outside the gene matches.

Here the CDR3 reads CASSTPGTGFNEQFF. The CDR3 bases are TGTGCCAGCAGTACTCCCGGGACAGGTTTTAATGAGCAGTTCTTC. This rearrangement joins TRBV28 to TRBJ2-1; TRBD1 agrees at 8 bases. The V gene end was trimmed by 5 bases and the J gene end by 7 bases; junction bases not matched to a gene: 10. Germline CDR1 and CDR2: MDHEN and SYDVKM. This CDR3 has 15 amino acids.

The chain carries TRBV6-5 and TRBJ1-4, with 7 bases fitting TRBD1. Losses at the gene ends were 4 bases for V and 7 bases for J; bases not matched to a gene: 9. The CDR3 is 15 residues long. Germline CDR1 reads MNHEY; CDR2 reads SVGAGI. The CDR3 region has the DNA TGTGCCAGCAGTTTAACGACAGGGTTGTCTGAAAAACTGTTTTTT. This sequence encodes CASSLTTGLSEKLFF.

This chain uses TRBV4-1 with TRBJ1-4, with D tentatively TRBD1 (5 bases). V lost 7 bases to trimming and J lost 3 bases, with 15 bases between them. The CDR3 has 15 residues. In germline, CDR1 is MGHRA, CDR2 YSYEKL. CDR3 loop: CASNPSGRSNEKLFF. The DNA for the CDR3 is TGCGCCAGCAACCCGTCAGGGCGGTCTAATGAAAAACTGTTTTTT.

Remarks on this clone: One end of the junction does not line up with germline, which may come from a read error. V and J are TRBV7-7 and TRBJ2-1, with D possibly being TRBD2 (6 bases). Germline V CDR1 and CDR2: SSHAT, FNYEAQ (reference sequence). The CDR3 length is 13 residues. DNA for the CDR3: TGTGCTAGCAGCCCTGGAGGGGTGAATGAGCAGTTCTTC. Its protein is CASSPGGVNEQFF.